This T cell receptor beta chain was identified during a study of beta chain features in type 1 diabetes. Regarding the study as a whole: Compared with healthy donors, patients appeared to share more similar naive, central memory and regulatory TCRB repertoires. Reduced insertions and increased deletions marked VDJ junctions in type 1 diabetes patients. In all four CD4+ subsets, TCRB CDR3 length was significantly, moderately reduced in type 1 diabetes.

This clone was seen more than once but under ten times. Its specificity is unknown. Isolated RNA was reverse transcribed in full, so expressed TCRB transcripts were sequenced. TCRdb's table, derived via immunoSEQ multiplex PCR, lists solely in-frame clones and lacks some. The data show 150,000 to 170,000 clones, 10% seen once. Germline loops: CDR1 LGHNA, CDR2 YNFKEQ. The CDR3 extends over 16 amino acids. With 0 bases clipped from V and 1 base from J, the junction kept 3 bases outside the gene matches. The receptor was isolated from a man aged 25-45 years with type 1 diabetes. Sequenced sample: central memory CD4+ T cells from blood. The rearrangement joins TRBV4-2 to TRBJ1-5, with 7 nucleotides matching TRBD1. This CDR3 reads CASSQEAGGSNQPQHF. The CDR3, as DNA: TGTGCCAGCAGCCAAGAAGCAGGGGGGAGCAATCAGCCCCAGCATTTT.